This T cell receptor beta chain was observed in a study of blood T cells in healthy people across ages. Using a J-beta primer mix together with a sample-barcoded 5' primer, a second PCR was run for roughly 7 to 12 cycles. MiXCR, applied by TCRdb to the 5' RACE reads, yields one record per CDR3 protein. The sample lists about 640,000 distinct CDR3 sequences, 58% occurring once. This CDR3 is built from 15 residues. Losses at the gene ends were 7 bases for V and 4 bases for J; bases not matched to a gene: 9. The germline gives CDR1 KGHDR, CDR2 SFDVKD. Sequenced material: blood. V gene TRBV24-1 combines with J gene TRBJ1-5; 7 bases are a match to TRBD1. This sequence originates from a man in his fifties or sixties in good health. CDR3 amino acids: CATRLGVTGNQPQHF. In DNA, the CDR3 is TGTGCCACCAGGCTAGGGGTGACAGGGAATCAGCCCCAGCATTTT.